A selection of T cell receptor beta chains follows, all from one sample in a study of blood T cell repertoires in COVID-19. Some clones are missing from TCRdb's copy, which holds only in-frame ones; the method was immunoSEQ multiplex PCR. This repertoire shows 170,000 or so clones, approximately 80% found once; its top ten account for over 6.5%. Sequencing was done on a sample of peripheral blood. The receptors shown here come from a woman between 35 and 50 years old with COVID-19, enrolled during active disease. Both conserved end residues are part of each CDR3. Rows give clone size only sometimes, using once, few, many, or a class for an expanded clone.

v_call	clone_size	j_call	cdr3_aa
TRBV10-2	.	TRBJ2-7	CATAAGFSYEQYF
TRBV6-9	.	TRBJ1-5	CASSRSPEVEINQPQHF
TRBV12-3/TRBV12-4	.	TRBJ2-1	CASSLRLDNEQFF
TRBV29-1	.	TRBJ2-5	CSVEDQGAAVTQYF
TRBV28	.	TRBJ1-5	CASSFPNQPQHF
TRBV18	.	TRBJ1-1	CASSATGAEAFF
TRBV2	.	TRBJ2-3	CASSPLAGGTDTQYF
TRBV6-5	.	TRBJ2-3	CASRRGRGTDTQYF
TRBV28	.	TRBJ2-7	CASRISRTASSYEQYF
TRBV6-5	.	TRBJ1-2	CASSYTGSASGYTF
TRBV24-1	medium-sized	TRBJ1-5	CATSDFGEGNQPQHF
TRBV27	.	TRBJ1-1	CASSPLSLNTEAFF
TRBV6-5	few	TRBJ2-2	CASTPRGTGELFF
TRBV27	.	TRBJ1-2	CASSPDRAYGYTF
TRBV10-2	few	TRBJ1-5	CASRGQSNQPQHF
TRBV11-2	.	TRBJ2-5	CASSLPGTIETQYF